This T cell receptor (beta chain) was documented in a study of blood T cell repertoires in COVID-19. A remark on this clone: Compared with germline, one end of the junction differs, possibly owing to a read error.

This CDR3 spans 16 amino acids. The germline CDR1 and CDR2 sequences are LGHDT and YNNKEL (reference sequence). Using immunoSEQ multiplex PCR, the repertoire was profiled, and TCRdb retains in-frame clones only, with some absent. The sample lists some 300,000 clones; more than 75% were seen once. Sample: PBMCs or T cells enriched from blood (not recorded which). The sequence was collected from a woman between 55 and 75 years old in a cohort exposed to, infected with or recovered from COVID-19 (not recorded which). The rearrangement uses TRBV3-1 (or the pseudogene TRBV3-2) and TRBJ2-1; 8 bases are a match to TRBD1. The CDR3 sequence is CASSQGFPGGYDEQFF. CDR3 DNA: TGTGCCAGCAGCCAAGGCTTCCCAGGGGGCTACGATGAGCAGTTCTTC.